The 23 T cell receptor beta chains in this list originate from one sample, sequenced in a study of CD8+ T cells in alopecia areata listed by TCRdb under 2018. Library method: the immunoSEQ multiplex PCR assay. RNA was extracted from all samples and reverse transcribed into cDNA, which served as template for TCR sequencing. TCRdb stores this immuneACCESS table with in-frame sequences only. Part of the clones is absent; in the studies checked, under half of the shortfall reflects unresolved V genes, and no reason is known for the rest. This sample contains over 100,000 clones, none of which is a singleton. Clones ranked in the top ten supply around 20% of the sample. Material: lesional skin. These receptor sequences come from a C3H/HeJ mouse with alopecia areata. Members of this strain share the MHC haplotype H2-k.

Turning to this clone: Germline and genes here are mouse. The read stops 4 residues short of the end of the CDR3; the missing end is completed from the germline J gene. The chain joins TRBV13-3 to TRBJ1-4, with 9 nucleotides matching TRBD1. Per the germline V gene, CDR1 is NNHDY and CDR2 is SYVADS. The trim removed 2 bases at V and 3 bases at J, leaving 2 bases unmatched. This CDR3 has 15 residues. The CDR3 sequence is CASSEGQGTNERLFF. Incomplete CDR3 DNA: TGTGCCAGCAGTGAGGGACAGGGTACCAACGAA.

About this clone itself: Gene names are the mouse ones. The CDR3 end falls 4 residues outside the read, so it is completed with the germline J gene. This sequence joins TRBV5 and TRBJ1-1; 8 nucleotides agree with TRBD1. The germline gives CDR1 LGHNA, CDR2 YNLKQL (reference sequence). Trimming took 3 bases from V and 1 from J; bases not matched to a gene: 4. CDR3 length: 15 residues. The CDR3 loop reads CASSQTGEMNTEVFF. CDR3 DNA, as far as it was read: TGTGCCAGCAGCCAGACAGGGGAGATGAACACA.

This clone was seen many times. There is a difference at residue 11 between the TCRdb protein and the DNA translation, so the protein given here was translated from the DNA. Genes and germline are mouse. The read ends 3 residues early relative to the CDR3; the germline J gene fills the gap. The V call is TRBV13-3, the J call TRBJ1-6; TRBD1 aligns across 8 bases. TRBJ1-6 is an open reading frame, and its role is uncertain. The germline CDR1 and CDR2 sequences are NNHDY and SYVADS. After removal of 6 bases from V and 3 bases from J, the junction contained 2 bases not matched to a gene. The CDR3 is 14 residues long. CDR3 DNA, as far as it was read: TGTGCCAGCAAGGACAGGGTCTATAATTCGCCC. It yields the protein CASKDRVYNSP. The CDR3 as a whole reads CASKDRVYNSPLYF.

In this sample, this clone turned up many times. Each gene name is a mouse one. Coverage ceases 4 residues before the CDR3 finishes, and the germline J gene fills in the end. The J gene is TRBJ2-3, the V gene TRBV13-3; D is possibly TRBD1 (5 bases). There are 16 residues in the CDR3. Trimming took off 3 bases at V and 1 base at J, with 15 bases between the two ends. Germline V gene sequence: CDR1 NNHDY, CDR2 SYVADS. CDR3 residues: CASSVRRVMGAETLYF. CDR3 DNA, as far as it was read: TGTGCCAGCAGTGTCCGCAGGGTAATGGGTGCAGAA.

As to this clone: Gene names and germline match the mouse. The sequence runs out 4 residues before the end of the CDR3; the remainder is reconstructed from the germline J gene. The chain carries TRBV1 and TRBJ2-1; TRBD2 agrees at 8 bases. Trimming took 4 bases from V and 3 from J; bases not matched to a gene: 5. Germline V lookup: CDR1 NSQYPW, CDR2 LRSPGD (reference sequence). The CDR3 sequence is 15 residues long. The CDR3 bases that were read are TGCACCTGCAGTGAGACTGGGGTGAGCTATGCT. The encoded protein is CTCSETGVSYA. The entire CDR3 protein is CTCSETGVSYAEQFF.

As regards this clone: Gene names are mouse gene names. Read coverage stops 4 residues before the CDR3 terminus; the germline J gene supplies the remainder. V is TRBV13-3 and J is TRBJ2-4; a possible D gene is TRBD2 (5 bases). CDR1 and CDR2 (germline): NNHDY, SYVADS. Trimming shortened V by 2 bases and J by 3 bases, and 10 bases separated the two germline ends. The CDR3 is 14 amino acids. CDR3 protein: CASSEGLGQNTLYF. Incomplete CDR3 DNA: TGTGCCAGCAGTGAAGGGCTGGGACAAAAC.

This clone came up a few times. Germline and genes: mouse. Partial CDR3 DNA: TGCACCTGCAGAGATCCGGGACAGGGGGGCGACGAA. It translates to CTCRDPGQGGDE. From start to end, the CDR3 is CTCRDPGQGGDERLFF. This sequence joins TRBV1 and TRBJ1-4; 11 nucleotides match TRBD1. The read ends 4 residues shy of where the CDR3 ends; the end is completed using the germline J gene. V shed 6 bases, J shed 6 bases, and the junction held 9 bases outside the gene matches. Looked up from germline, CDR1 is NSQYPW and CDR2 is LRSPGD (reference sequence). CDR3 length equals 16 residues.

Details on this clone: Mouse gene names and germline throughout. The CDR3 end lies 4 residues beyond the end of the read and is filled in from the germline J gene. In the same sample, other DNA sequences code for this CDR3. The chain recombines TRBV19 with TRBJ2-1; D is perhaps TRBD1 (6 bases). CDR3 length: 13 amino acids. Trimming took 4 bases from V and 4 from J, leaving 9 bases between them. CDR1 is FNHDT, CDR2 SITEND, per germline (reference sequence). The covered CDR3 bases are TGTGCCAGCAGTCCCGACAGGTATGCT. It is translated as CASSPDRYA. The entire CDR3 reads CASSPDRYAEQFF.

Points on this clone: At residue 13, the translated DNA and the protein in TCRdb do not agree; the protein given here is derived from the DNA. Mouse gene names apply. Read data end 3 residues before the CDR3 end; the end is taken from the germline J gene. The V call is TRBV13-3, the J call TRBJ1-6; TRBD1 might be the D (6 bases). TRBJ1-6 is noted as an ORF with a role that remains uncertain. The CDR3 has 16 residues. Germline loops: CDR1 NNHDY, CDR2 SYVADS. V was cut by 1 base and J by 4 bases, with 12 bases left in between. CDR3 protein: CASSDHREGYNSPLYF. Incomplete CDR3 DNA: TGTGCCAGCAGTGATCACAGGGAGGGATATAATTCGCCC.

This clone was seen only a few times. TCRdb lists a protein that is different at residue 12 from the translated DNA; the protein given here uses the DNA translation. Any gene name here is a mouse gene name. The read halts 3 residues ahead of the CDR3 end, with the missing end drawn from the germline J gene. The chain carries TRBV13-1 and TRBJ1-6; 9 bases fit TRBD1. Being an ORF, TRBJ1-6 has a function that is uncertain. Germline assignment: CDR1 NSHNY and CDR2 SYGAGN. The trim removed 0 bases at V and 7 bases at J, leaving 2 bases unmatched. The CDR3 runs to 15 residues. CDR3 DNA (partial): TGTGCCAGCAGTGATGACAGGGGGCCCAATTCGCCC. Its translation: CASSDDRGPNSP. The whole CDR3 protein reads CASSDDRGPNSPLYF.

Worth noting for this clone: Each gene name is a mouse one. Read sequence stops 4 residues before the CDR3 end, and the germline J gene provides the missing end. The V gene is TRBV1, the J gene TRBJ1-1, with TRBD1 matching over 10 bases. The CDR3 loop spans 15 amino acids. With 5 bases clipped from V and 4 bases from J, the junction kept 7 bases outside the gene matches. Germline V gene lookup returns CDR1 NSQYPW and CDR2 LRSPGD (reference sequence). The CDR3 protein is CTCSTRDRGVTEVFF. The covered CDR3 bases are TGCACCTGCAGTACCCGGGACAGGGGAGTCACA.

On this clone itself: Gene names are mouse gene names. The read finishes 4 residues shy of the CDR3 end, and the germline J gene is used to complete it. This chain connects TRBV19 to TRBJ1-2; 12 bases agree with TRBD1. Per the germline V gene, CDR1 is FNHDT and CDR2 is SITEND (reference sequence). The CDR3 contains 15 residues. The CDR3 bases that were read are TGTGCCAGCAGTTCCGGGACAGGGGGCTCGCCC. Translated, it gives CASSSGTGGSP. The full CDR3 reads CASSSGTGGSPDYTF.

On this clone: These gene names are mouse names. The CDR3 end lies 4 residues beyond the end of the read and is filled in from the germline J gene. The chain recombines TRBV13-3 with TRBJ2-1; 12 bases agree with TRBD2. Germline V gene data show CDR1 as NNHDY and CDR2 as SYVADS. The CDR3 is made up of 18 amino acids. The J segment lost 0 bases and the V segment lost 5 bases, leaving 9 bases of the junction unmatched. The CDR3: CASRMGLGGPYNYAEQFF. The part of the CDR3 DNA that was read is TGTGCCAGCAGGATGGGACTGGGGGGTCCTTATAACTATGCT.

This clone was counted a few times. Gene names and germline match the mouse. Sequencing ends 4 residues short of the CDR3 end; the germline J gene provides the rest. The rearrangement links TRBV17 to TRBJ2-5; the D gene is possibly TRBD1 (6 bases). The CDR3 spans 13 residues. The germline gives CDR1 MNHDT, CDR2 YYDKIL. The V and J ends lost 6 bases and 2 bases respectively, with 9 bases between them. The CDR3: CASSRDIQDTQYF. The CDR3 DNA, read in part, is TGTGCTAGCAGCCGGGACATCCAAGAC. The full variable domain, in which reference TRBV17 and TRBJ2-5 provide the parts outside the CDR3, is DTTVKQNPRYKLARVGKPVNLICSQTMNHDTMYWYQKKPNQAPKLLLFYYDKILNREADTFEKFQSSRPNNSFCSLYIGSAGLEYSAMYLCASSRDIQDTQYFGPGTRLLVL.

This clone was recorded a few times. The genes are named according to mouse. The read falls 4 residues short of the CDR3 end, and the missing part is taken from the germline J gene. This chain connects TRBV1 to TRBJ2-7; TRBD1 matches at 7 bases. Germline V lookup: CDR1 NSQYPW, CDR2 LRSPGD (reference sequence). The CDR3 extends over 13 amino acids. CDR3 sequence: CTCSALGQYEQYF. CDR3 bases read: TGCACCTGCAGTGCGCTGGGACAGTAT. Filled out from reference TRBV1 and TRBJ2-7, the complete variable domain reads VTLLEQNPRWRLVPRGQAVNLRCILKNSQYPWMSWYQQDLQKQLQWLFTLRSPGDKEVKSLPGADYLATRVTDTELRLQVANMSQGRTLYCTCSALGQYEQYFGPGTRLTVL.

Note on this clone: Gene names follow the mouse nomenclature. CDR3 DNA, as far as it was read: TGTGCCAGCAGTATACGGGACTGGGGGGTCTATGCT. It specifies CASSIRDWGVYA. The CDR3 in its entirety is CASSIRDWGVYAEQFF. This chain joins TRBV19 and TRBJ2-1; 12 bases are a match to TRBD2. The CDR3 end lies 4 residues beyond the end of the read and is filled in from the germline J gene. Germline V gives CDR1 FNHDT, CDR2 SITEND (reference sequence). V was pared by 1 base and J by 3 bases, with 2 bases of the junction left unmatched. CDR3 size: 16 residues.

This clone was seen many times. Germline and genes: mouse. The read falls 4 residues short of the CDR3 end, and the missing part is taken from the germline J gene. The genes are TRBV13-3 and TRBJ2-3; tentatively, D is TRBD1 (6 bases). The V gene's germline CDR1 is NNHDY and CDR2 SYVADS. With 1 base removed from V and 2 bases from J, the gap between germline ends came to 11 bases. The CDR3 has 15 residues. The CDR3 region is CASSDRGQHAETLYF. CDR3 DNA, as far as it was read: TGTGCCAGCAGTGATAGGGGACAACATGCAGAA.

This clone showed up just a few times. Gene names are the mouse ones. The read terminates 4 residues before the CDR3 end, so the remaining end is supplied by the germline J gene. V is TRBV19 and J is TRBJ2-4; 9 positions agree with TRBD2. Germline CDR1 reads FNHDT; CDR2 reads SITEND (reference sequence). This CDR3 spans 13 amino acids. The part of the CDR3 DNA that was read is TGTGCCAGCAGCCCGGGACTGGGAAAC. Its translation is CASSPGLGN. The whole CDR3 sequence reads CASSPGLGNTLYF. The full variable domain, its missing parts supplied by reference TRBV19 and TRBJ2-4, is GGIITQTPKFLIGQEGQKLTLKCQQNFNHDTMYWYRQDSGKGLRLIYYSITENDLQKGDLSEGYDASREKKSSFSLTVTSAQKNEMAVFLCASSPGLGNTLYFGAGTRLSVL.

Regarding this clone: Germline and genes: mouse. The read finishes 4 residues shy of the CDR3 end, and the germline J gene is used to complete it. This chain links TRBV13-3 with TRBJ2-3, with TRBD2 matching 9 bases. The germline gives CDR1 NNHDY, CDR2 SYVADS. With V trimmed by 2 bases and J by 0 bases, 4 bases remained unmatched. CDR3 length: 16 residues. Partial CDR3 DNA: TGTGCCAGCAGTGACAACTGGGGGGACAGTGCAGAA. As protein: CASSDNWGDSAE. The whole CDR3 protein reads CASSDNWGDSAETLYF.

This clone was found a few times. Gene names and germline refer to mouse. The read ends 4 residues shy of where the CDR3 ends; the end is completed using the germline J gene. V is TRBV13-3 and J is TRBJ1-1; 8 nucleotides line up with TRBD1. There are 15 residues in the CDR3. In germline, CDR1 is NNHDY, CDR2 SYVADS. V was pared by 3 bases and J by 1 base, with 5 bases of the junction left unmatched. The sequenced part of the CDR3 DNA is TGTGCCAGCAGTGGAACCGGGACAGGGAACACA. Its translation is CASSGTGTGNT. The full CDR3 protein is CASSGTGTGNTEVFF.

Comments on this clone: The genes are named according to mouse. CDR3 DNA, as far as it was read: TGTGCCAGCTCTCTCGAGCTGGGGGGGCCT. Amino acid sequence: CASSLELGGP. The CDR3 as a whole reads CASSLELGGPEQFF. This chain links TRBV12-1 with TRBJ2-1, with 10 bases that match TRBD2. The read halts 4 residues ahead of the CDR3 end, with the missing end drawn from the germline J gene. The CDR3 totals 14 residues. Germline values: CDR1 SGHSN, CDR2 HYEKVE.

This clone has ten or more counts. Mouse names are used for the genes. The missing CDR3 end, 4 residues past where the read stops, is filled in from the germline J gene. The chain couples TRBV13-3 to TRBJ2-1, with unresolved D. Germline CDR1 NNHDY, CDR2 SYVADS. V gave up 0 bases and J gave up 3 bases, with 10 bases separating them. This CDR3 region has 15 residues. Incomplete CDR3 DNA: TGTGCCAGCAGTGATGCAGAACAATTCTATGCT. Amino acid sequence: CASSDAEQFYA. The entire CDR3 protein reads CASSDAEQFYAEQFF.

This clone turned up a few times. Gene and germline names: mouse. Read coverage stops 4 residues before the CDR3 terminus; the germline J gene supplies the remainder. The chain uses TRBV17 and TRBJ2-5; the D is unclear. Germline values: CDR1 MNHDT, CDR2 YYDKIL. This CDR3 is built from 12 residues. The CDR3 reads CASSRMGDTQYF. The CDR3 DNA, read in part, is TGTGCTAGCAGTAGGATGGGAGAC.